This T cell receptor (beta chain) was identified in a study of long-term antiretroviral therapy in people with HIV (dated by TCRdb to between 2020 and 2023). Describing the broader study: The earliest samples were collected about a decade before the 2015 WHO recommendation for immediate ART, when ART was typically delayed until CD4 counts fell. Whether ART initiation and durable HIV suppression were associated with changes in peripheral blood TRB repertoire composition and diversity was tested in a retrospective serial study. A total of roughly 180 cryopreserved PBMC samples were contributed to the cohort by 30 adults with confirmed HIV infection, with samples collected serially over a mean of roughly six years (range 1-12). About 40% of the 30 participants with HIV were female. Test extractions of a monoclonal T-cell line alongside 30 to 35 polyclonal samples showed no cross-contamination during QIAcube processing.

The immunoSEQ hsTCRB v3.0 assay was used at survey level resolution to sequence the TRB variable region. The target sequencing depth for TRB was 40,000-50,000 T-cell genomes per sample. TRB libraries were pooled and sequenced on an Illumina MiSeq using a v3 150-cycle kit. The study's own analysis went as follows. Analysis of repertoires was carried out in R inside a reproducible Nextflow workflow spanning QC, data transformation and analysis. LymphoSeq2, an R package for exploring AIRR-Seq data, was used to implement the custom analyses. Four samples that yielded fewer than 5000 total TRB sequences were excluded, so that around 190 HIV repertoires were analyzed. Among the roughly 180 retained HIV repertoires, more than 55 were collected before ART initiation and 120 to 130 after ART initiation. Repertoires were downsampled to 5000 TRB nucleotide sequences, with summary statistics averaged over 100 downsampling iterations. TRB sequences were retained for analysis only if CDR3 regions of at least seven amino acids were present. Diversity was measured with a Shannon entropy-derived clonality score and the Gini coefficient. In the repertoire networks, any two of the top 5000 CDR3 amino acid sequences were linked whenever the two sequences differed by an edit distance of one. For TRB CDR3 amino acid sequences, GLIPH2 was used to predict antigen specificity groups and MHC restriction. CDR3 amino acid sequences were matched against VDJdb and McPAS-TCR to flag known CMV, EBV, HIV or tissue antigen associations. Pre-ART, post-ART and control groups were compared with Wilcoxon signed-rank tests and Holm-Bonferroni correction. In its TCRdb copy, this immuneACCESS table keeps in-frame sequences only and misses some clones. Where compared with another copy, unresolved V genes explain less than half of these, and the others have no known cause. The DNA gave D and trimming, while V, J and clone size come from that table. This sample is represented by 20,000 to 30,000 clones; 79% of them were singletons. Together, the top ten hold over 8% of the sample.

General findings and caveats noted by the study authors: Inferences about post-ART repertoire changes were limited because no data were available on ART adherence, viral resistance or therapy changes. Because PBMC availability was limited, only the TCR beta chain was sequenced, with no alpha chain pairing. ART initiation was associated with a significant increase in TRB diversity, but diversity stayed significantly below transplant donor controls even after long-term ART. CDR3 length ranges in HIV repertoires were narrower than in controls, and network structure suggested an antigen-experienced repertoire with only a slight naive shift after ART. Expanded TRB clones identified before ART initiation dominated the repertoire across all time points, though the dominance fluctuated and decreased in many PLHIV after ART. Because pre-ART samples had limited cell numbers, profiling was done on unsorted PBMC rather than on sorted CD4+ and CD8+ T cells. The samples span the years 2004 to 2017, and the ART regimens used at that time may not be as effective as current regimens.

Inclusion was restricted to participants for whom at least one PBMC sample before ART initiation and at least two post-ART samples were available. Every participant with HIV received treatment in the United States of America. Before DNA extraction, cryopreserved samples containing 1-10 million PBMC were thawed and washed. At the time of the earliest PBMC sample for each participant with HIV, ages ranged from roughly 20 to 60 years. PBMC samples from each participant spanned 1-4 timepoints before ART initiation and 2-8 timepoints after ART initiation, with a median of 7 samples. For every participant, serial HIV viral load, CD4+ T-cell count, ART history and demographic data were obtained. Genomic DNA was extracted from unsorted PBMC with a Qiagen kit on a QIAcube, with processing performed in batches of 12 samples. From a lookup of the germline V gene, CDR1 and CDR2 are LGHNA and YNFKEQ. Trimming costs V 0 bases and J 7 bases, and their ends lie 12 bases apart. The CDR3, cysteine through phenylalanine, is 14 amino acids long. Left in the record is the CDR3 DNA by itself, 42 bases read in frame from the first base.

A note on this clone: This receptor's antigen is unknown. No clone much larger than this one lies a single base away; base qualities are absent.

Sequenced material: unsorted PBMCs, taken 1.2 years after starting antiretroviral therapy. This TCR came from a woman in her thirties or forties with HIV. The V gene is TRBV4-2 and the J gene is TRBJ2-5; too little of a D gene remains to name it. The CDR3 reads CASSQEVGVLTQYF. The bases read TGTGCCAGCAGCCAAGAGGTGGGTGTGCTGACCCAGTACTTC.